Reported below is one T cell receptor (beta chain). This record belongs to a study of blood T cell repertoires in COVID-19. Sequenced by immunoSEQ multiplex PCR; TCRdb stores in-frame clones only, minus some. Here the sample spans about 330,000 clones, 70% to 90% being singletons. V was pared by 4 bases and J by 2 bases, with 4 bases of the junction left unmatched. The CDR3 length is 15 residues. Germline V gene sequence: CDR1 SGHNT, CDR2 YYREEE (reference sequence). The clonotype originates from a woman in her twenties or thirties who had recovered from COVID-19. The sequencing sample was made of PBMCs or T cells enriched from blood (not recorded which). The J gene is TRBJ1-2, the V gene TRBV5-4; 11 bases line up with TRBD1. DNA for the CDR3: TGTGCCAGCAGCGGCGGACAGGGGGCGAACTATGGCTACACCTTC. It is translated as CASSGGQGANYGYTF.